The following is a TCR beta chain sequence with its context. The CDR3 contains 12 residues. V lost 5 bases and J lost 7, with 12 bases in between. Germline V lookup: CDR1 SGHTA, CDR2 FQGNSA. The sample belongs to a study of regulatory and conventional T cells in RAG deficiency. The assay was immunoSEQ multiplex PCR, and TCRdb's table has in-frame clones only and misses some. The sample contains roughly 32,000 clones, 96% of which appear only once. Conventional CD4+ T cells were sorted from blood as CD25-low CD127-high cells. These same records also appear under a second study, on regulatory T cells. That report adds: The PCR used 52 TRBV and 13 TRBJ primers. Regulatory T cells showed the strongest V-J pair restriction and V/J gene skewing among patient repertoires.

The receptor comes from a human donor in good health. Sequencing was performed on CD25- CD4+ T cells sorted from blood. The V call is TRBV7-2, the J call TRBJ2-7; D remains ambiguous. CDR3 nucleotides: TGTGCCAGCAGCCAGACCCCAGGTGAGCAGTACTTC. Encoded protein: CASSQTPGEQYF.